This passage covers 24 T cell receptor beta chains from one sample sequenced in a study of beta chain features in type 1 diabetes. General study findings and limits: Significant though moderate, a shortening of TCRB CDR3s appeared in all four CD4+ subsets of Type 1 diabetes patients.

These receptors are not linked to any known antigen. Isolated RNA was reverse transcribed in full, so expressed TCRB transcripts were sequenced. This table comes from immunoSEQ multiplex PCR, and its TCRdb copy is limited to in-frame clones, with some not included. In the table there are over 650,000 clones, 11% to 15% of which are singletons. What was sequenced was naive CD4+ T cells from blood. The receptors here all came from a young man with type 1 diabetes.

This clone showed up just a few times. V is TRBV7-9 and J is TRBJ2-3; possibly TRBD1 or TRBD2 for D (6 bases each). Trimming left V 2 bases short and J 5 bases short, with 14 bases between. CDR3 length: 15 amino acids. Germline values: CDR1 SEHNR, CDR2 FQNEAQ (reference sequence). The CDR3 spells CASSLNGGERDTQYF. The CDR3 bases are TGTGCCAGCAGCTTAAACGGGGGCGAGAGAGATACGCAGTATTTT.

The genes are TRBV18 and TRBJ1-1; D is perhaps TRBD1 (5 bases). Between the trimmed V and J ends, which lost 0 bases and 5 bases, there was a span of 13 bases. This CDR3 has 15 amino acids. Germline CDR1 reads KGHSH; CDR2 reads LQKENI. The CDR3 bases are TGTGCCAGCTCACCACCGAGCAAAGGGGAGACTGAAGCTTTCTTT. This encodes CASSPPSKGETEAFF.

The V gene is TRBV28, the J gene TRBJ1-4; 7 bases fit TRBD1. This CDR3 is built from 15 residues. Unmatched junction bases numbered 11, after V lost 8 bases and J lost 5 bases. Germline V lookup: CDR1 MDHEN, CDR2 SYDVKM. This chain's CDR3 is CASLPRTGRNEKLFF. The DNA of the CDR3 is TGTGCCAGCCTCCCGAGGACAGGCCGAAATGAAAAACTGTTTTTT.

In this sample, this clone turned up a few times. This chain links TRBV30 with TRBJ2-7; 7 bases are shared with TRBD2. The CDR3 runs to 14 residues. The ends lost 2 bases at V and 2 bases at J; junction bases unmatched: 6. Germline CDR1 is GTSNPN and CDR2 is SVGIG (reference sequence). CDR3 protein: CAWSQPGTTYEQYF. The CDR3 DNA sequence: TGTGCCTGGAGTCAACCGGGGACTACCTACGAGCAGTACTTC. Using reference TRBV30 and TRBJ2-7 for the parts outside the CDR3, the full variable domain is SQTIHQWPATLVQPVGSPLSLECTVEGTSNPNLYWYRQAAGRGLQLLFYSVGIGQISSEVPQNLSASRPQDRQFILSSKKLLLSDSGFYLCAWSQPGTTYEQYFGPGTRLTVT.

V gene TRBV30 combines with J gene TRBJ1-5, with 7 nucleotides matching TRBD1. The length of the CDR3 is 15 residues. Germline values: CDR1 GTSNPN, CDR2 SVGIG (reference sequence). V lost 2 bases to trimming and J lost 4 bases; unmatched junction nucleotides: 8. The CDR3 nucleotides read TGTGCCTGGAGTCTCCCAGGGACAGTTAATCAGCCCCAGCATTTT. Protein sequence: CAWSLPGTVNQPQHF.

The sample holds a few counts of this clone. The chain employs TRBV13 and TRBJ1-1; tentative D call: TRBD1 (5 bases). CDR3 size: 13 residues. Deletions cut 7 bases from V and 1 base from J, with 10 bases between. Per germline, CDR1 PRHDT and CDR2 FYEKMQ (reference sequence). The CDR3 nucleotides read TGTGCCAGCAAGAACAGGCAGAACACTGAAGCTTTCTTT. It translates to CASKNRQNTEAFF.

This clone was found a few times. The rearrangement links TRBV27 to TRBJ2-1, with D maybe TRBD2 (5 bases). Germline V gene lookup returns CDR1 MNHEY and CDR2 SMNVEV (reference sequence). The CDR3 is made up of 16 amino acids. The V gene lost 5 bases and the J gene lost 2 bases, with 16 bases spanning the gap. The CDR3, as DNA: TGTGCCAGCAGTCTCCATCGGGAACATCCCTACAATGAGCAGTTCTTC. This sequence encodes CASSLHREHPYNEQFF.

This clone was observed a handful of times. The rearrangement links TRBV11-3 to TRBJ1-5; possible D gene TRBD1, 5 bases. Germline lookup yields CDR1 SGHNT and CDR2 YENEEA. The CDR3 is 14 residues long. The V gene lost 5 bases and the J gene lost 9 bases, with 17 bases spanning the gap. The CDR3 loop is CASSPRGSLWPQHF. CDR3 nucleotides: TGTGCCAGCAGCCCACGGGGCAGCCTATGGCCCCAGCATTTT.

J is TRBJ1-4 and V is TRBV2; TRBD1 is a possible D gene (6 bases). The germline CDR1 and CDR2 sequences are SNHLY and FYNNEI. This CDR3 is built from 13 residues. V was clipped by 6 bases and J by 8 bases, with 13 bases between them. The CDR3 region is CASRQGIEEKLFF. CDR3 DNA: TGTGCCAGCAGACAGGGAATAGAAGAAAAACTGTTTTTT.

This chain joins TRBV5-6 and TRBJ1-2, with D possibly matching TRBD1 (5 bases). The CDR3 is 16 amino acids. V dropped 0 bases and J dropped 8 bases, with 20 bases sitting between them. Germline-derived CDR1 and CDR2 are SGHDT and YYEEEE. The CDR3 nucleotides read TGTGCCAGCAGCTTGGTAACGGGGGACTCCCACGGCGGCTACACCTTC. It encodes CASSLVTGDSHGGYTF.

This clone was detected a few times. This sequence joins TRBV7-3 and TRBJ2-5; D remains unclear. The CDR3 covers 16 residues. Germline CDR1 reads SGHTA; CDR2 reads FQGTGA. Trimming removed 0 bases at V and 0 bases at J, with 11 bases between. The chain's CDR3 is CASSLTPTSDQETQYF. The DNA of the CDR3 is TGTGCCAGCAGCTTAACGCCAACTTCGGACCAAGAGACCCAGTACTTC.

This clone was recorded a few times. Other nucleotide sequences in the sample specify the same CDR3. This sequence joins TRBV2 and TRBJ1-5, with 9 positions matching TRBD1. Germline V gene sequence: CDR1 SNHLY, CDR2 FYNNEI. This CDR3 region has 14 residues. J gave up 7 bases and V 4 bases, and 5 bases lay outside the gene matches. In DNA, the CDR3 is TGTGCCAGCAGTGGGACAGGGGAAAGGCAGCCCCAGCATTTT. Amino acids: CASSGTGERQPQHF.

In DNA, the CDR3 is TGTGCCAGCAGCCCGGTGACGGGTCGCACTGAAGCTTTCTTT. Residues: CASSPVTGRTEAFF. The genes are TRBV7-9 and TRBJ1-1; D ambiguous. V shed 5 bases and J shed 4 bases, with 14 bases lying between them. Germline CDR1 and CDR2: SEHNR and FQNEAQ (reference sequence). The CDR3 is 14 amino acids.

This clone was counted only a few times. This same CDR3 is encoded by further DNA sequences in the sample. The chain carries TRBV9 and TRBJ2-1; TRBD1 might be the D (6 bases). This CDR3 spans 14 amino acids. V was shortened by 2 bases and J by 4 bases, with 10 bases between the two germline ends. Germline V gives CDR1 SGDLS, CDR2 YYNGEE. DNA of the CDR3: TGTGCCAGCAGCGTCGGGACAAGATACAATGAGCAGTTCTTC. This sequence encodes CASSVGTRYNEQFF. The whole variable domain, filled in from reference TRBV9 and TRBJ2-1, reads DSGVTQTPKHLITATGQRVTLRCSPRSGDLSVYWYQQSLDQGLQFLIQYYNGEERAKGNILERFSAQQFPDLHSELNLSSLELGDSALYFCASSVGTRYNEQFFGPGTRLTVL.

CDR3 coding DNA: TGTGCCAGCAGTTCCGGCAATCAGCCCCAGCATTTT. As protein: CASSSGNQPQHF. The genes are TRBV28 and TRBJ1-5, with D unresolved. From germline, CDR1 is MDHEN and CDR2 SYDVKM. This CDR3 spans 12 amino acids. V was clipped by 4 bases and J by 2 bases, with 3 bases between them.

This chain joins TRBV28 and TRBJ2-1; D is ambiguous. Trimming removed 5 bases at V and 10 bases at J, with 9 bases between. Germline V gene data show CDR1 as MDHEN and CDR2 as SYDVKM. The CDR3 totals 11 residues. CDR3 residues: CASSNPREQFF. The CDR3 nucleotides read TGTGCCAGCAGTAACCCGAGGGAGCAGTTCTTC.

The rearrangement joins TRBV11-2 to TRBJ2-3, with unresolved D. CDR3 length equals 15 residues. Per germline, CDR1 SGHAT and CDR2 FQNNGV. V was cut by 1 base and J by 1 base, with 9 bases left in between. CDR3 in DNA: TGTGCCAGCAGCTTAGGTGTCTCTCGCACAGATACGCAGTATTTT. This codes for CASSLGVSRTDTQYF.

The chain recombines TRBV10-3 with TRBJ1-5; D might be TRBD1 (6 bases). This CDR3 comprises 14 residues. Germline CDR1 reads ENHRY; CDR2 reads SYGVKD. The ends were cut back, 3 bases at V and 7 bases at J, with 13 bases in the middle. The CDR3 region has the DNA TGTGCCATCAGTGAACGGGACATATCCCAGCCCCAGCATTTT. Amino acid sequence: CAISERDISQPQHF.

This clone was counted only a few times. The genes are TRBV11-2 and TRBJ2-1, with 10 bases lining up with TRBD2. The V gene's germline CDR1 is SGHAT and CDR2 FQNNGV. Trimming took 5 bases from V and 7 from J; bases not matched to a gene: 11. There are 16 residues in the CDR3. The CDR3 DNA reads TGTGCCAGCAGCGCCGATGGGGCTAGCGGGAGAAATGAGCAGTTCTTC. Translating it yields CASSADGASGRNEQFF. The full variable domain, completed using reference TRBV11-2 and TRBJ2-1, is EAGVAQSPRYKIIEKRQSVAFWCNPISGHATLYWYQQILGQGPKLLIQFQNNGVVDDSQLPKDRFSAERLKGVDSTLKIQPAKLEDSAVYLCASSADGASGRNEQFFGPGTRLTVL.

The CDR3 DNA reads as TGTGCCAGCAGCTTTCCTAGCGGGGGAGAGGAGGAGACCCAGTACTTC. It translates to CASSFPSGGEEETQYF. The V gene is TRBV5-4, the J gene TRBJ2-5, with 10 bases fitting TRBD2. V lost 2 bases and J lost 5; bases outside the gene matches: 9. CDR1 and CDR2 (germline): SGHNT, YYREEE (reference sequence). This CDR3 has 16 amino acids.

In regard to this clone: This same CDR3 is encoded by further DNA sequences in the sample. The CDR3 is CASSYSRQGAYEQYF. The DNA for the CDR3 is TGTGCCAGCAGTTACTCGAGGCAGGGGGCGTACGAGCAGTACTTC. The chain links TRBV6-5 to TRBJ2-7; 8 bases are shared with TRBD1. The CDR3 consists of 15 residues. V lost 0 bases to trimming and J lost 4 bases; unmatched junction nucleotides: 5. CDR1 MNHEY and CDR2 SVGAGI come from the germline V gene.

This clone turned up a few times. The chain employs TRBV18 and TRBJ2-4, with D perhaps matching TRBD2 (6 bases). The V gene lost 3 bases and the J gene lost 9 bases, with 12 bases spanning the gap. CDR1 and CDR2 (germline): KGHSH, LQKENI. This CDR3 has 13 amino acids. The CDR3 nucleotides are TGTGCCAGCTCACCCTGGGACGGGGGCATTCAGTACTTC. Protein product: CASSPWDGGIQYF.

This clone occurred a few times. The chain links TRBV7-2 to TRBJ1-1; D call uncertain. The length of the CDR3 is 11 residues. Per the germline V gene, CDR1 is SGHTA and CDR2 is FQGNSA. With 4 bases removed from V and 7 bases from J, the gap between germline ends came to 7 bases. This CDR3 is CASSSGDEAFF. The CDR3 DNA reads TGTGCCAGCAGCTCGGGAGATGAAGCTTTCTTT. Filled out from reference TRBV7-2 and TRBJ1-1, the complete variable domain reads GAGVSQSPSNKVTEKGKDVELRCDPISGHTALYWYRQSLGQGLEFLIYFQGNSAPDKSGLPSDRFSAERTGGSVSTLTIQRTQQEDSAVYLCASSSGDEAFFGQGTRLTVV.

The CDR3 DNA is TGCAGCGTTGAAGTCACGCAGGGAAAACTGTTTTTT. Amino acid sequence: CSVEVTQGKLFF. The chain links TRBV29-1 to TRBJ1-4; D possibly corresponds to TRBD1 (5 bases). Germline lookup yields CDR1 SQVTM and CDR2 ANQGSEA. Trimming cost V 1 base and J 10 bases, with 10 bases left between them. The CDR3 is 12 amino acids.